The source of this T cell receptor (beta chain) is a study of blood T cell repertoires in COVID-19. Study-level information: There were acute and convalescent COVID-19 samples, and they came from the United States, Italy and Spain.

V gave up 6 bases and J gave up 2 bases, with 6 bases separating them. CDR1 is ENHRY and CDR2 is SYGVKD in the germline V gene. The CDR3 loop spans 12 amino acids. This clone is labeled medium-sized. Original processing notes: Reference gene primer amplification in the assay estimated nucleated cell counts. The data were produced by immunoSEQ multiplex PCR, yet TCRdb's version contains in-frame clones alone and is incomplete. From that table come the V and J calls and clone size; the DNA was used to work out D and trimming. The data contain some 200,000 clones, around four fifths of them singletons. This TCR was recovered from a woman aged 60-75 years who had recovered from COVID-19. V and J are TRBV10-3 and TRBJ2-3; D is unclear. Sequencing input: peripheral blood. The chain's CDR3 is CAIRTDTDTQYF. DNA of the CDR3: TGTGCCATCAGGACTGACACAGATACGCAGTATTTT.